Following are 12 T cell receptor beta chains from one sample sequenced in a study of blood T cell repertoires in COVID-19. Libraries were prepared by immunoSEQ multiplex PCR; TCRdb keeps only in-frame clonotypes and omits some of them. Seen here are more than 100,000 clones, 85% observed once, and the top ten hold under 13%. What was sequenced was peripheral blood. The receptors originated from a man older than 75 with acute or convalescent COVID-19.

This chain joins TRBV5-4 and TRBJ2-7, with 10 bases that match TRBD1. This CDR3 contains 15 residues. Per the germline V gene, CDR1 is SGHNT and CDR2 is YYREEE (reference sequence). V lost 0 bases and J lost 7; bases outside the gene matches: 7. CDR3 sequence: CASSLAGQGVLEQYF. Here the CDR3 DNA reads TGTGCCAGCAGCTTGGCCGGACAGGGGGTGTTAGAGCAGTACTTC.

This clone was recorded a few times. DNA for the CDR3: TGCGCCAGCAGCCAAGAGTCTAGCGGGAGTGTAGGCGAGCAGTACTTC. It yields the protein CASSQESSGSVGEQYF. The V call is TRBV4-1, the J call TRBJ2-7, with 10 bases that match TRBD2. The ends lost 0 bases at V and 6 bases at J; junction bases unmatched: 8. Germline-derived CDR1 and CDR2 are MGHRA and YSYEKL. This CDR3 has 16 amino acids.

V gene TRBV18 combines with J gene TRBJ1-1; the D is unclear. The V gene's germline CDR1 is KGHSH and CDR2 LQKENI. V dropped 3 bases and J dropped 4 bases, with 9 bases sitting between them. The CDR3 consists of 13 residues. The CDR3 nucleotides are TGTGCCAGCTCACCCATAAGGAGCACTGAAGCTTTCTTT. Encoded protein: CASSPIRSTEAFF.

V usage is TRBV19 and J usage is TRBJ1-5, with D unclear. Germline values: CDR1 LNHDA, CDR2 SQIVND (reference sequence). The length of the CDR3 is 14 residues. V was shortened by 1 base and J by 7 bases, with 11 bases between the two germline ends. This chain's CDR3 is CASSIGGVGQPQHF. The CDR3 region has the DNA TGTGCCAGTAGTATAGGGGGAGTTGGACAGCCCCAGCATTTT.

This clone has more than one count but fewer than ten. The gene calls are TRBV30 and TRBJ1-2; perhaps TRBD1 as D (6 bases). This CDR3 region has 10 residues. The V gene lost 0 bases and the J gene lost 13 bases, with 9 bases spanning the gap. Per the germline V gene, CDR1 is GTSNPN and CDR2 is SVGIG (reference sequence). CDR3 residues: CAWSVNRATF. CDR3 coding DNA: TGTGCCTGGAGTGTAAACAGGGCCACCTTC. Variable domain in full (rest from reference TRBV30 and TRBJ1-2): SQTIHQWPATLVQPVGSPLSLECTVEGTSNPNLYWYRQAAGRGLQLLFYSVGIGQISSEVPQNLSASRPQDRQFILSSKKLLLSDSGFYLCAWSVNRATFGSGTRLTVV.

V usage is TRBV18 and J usage is TRBJ1-3; D is uncertain. This CDR3 has 16 residues. Trimming pared 2 bases from V and 4 bases from J, leaving 15 bases between. Germline lookup yields CDR1 KGHSH and CDR2 LQKENI. The CDR3 reads CASSPRRPVGGNTIYF. CDR3 bases: TGTGCCAGCTCACCAAGGAGGCCAGTAGGGGGAAACACCATATATTTT.

The chain recombines TRBV7-2 with TRBJ2-7, with TRBD2 matching 13 bases. There are 15 residues in the CDR3. CDR1 is SGHTA and CDR2 is FQGNSA in the germline V gene. J gave up 2 bases and V 5 bases, and 3 bases lay outside the gene matches. The CDR3 loop is CASSVTSGGTYEQYF. Here the CDR3 DNA reads TGTGCCAGCAGCGTGACTAGCGGGGGGACCTACGAGCAGTACTTC.

J is TRBJ2-7 and V is TRBV7-2; 8 bases agree with TRBD2. This CDR3 region has 16 residues. The J segment lost 6 bases and the V segment lost 1 base, leaving 11 bases of the junction unmatched. Per germline, CDR1 SGHTA and CDR2 FQGNSA. This CDR3 reads CASSLVTGGPGGEQYF. DNA for the CDR3: TGTGCCAGCAGCTTAGTAACGGGAGGGCCGGGAGGCGAGCAGTACTTC.

This chain connects TRBV10-3 to TRBJ1-2; D uncertain. Germline V CDR1 and CDR2: ENHRY, SYGVKD. CDR3 length: 13 amino acids. Trimming removed 5 bases from V and 1 base from J, with 8 bases in between. This CDR3 is CAISQTDNYGYTF. The CDR3 DNA is TGTGCCATCAGTCAAACAGATAACTATGGCTACACCTTC.

The rearrangement links TRBV5-1 to TRBJ2-7; 10 nucleotides align to TRBD1. The CDR3 contains 16 residues. J lost 2 bases, V lost 0 bases, and 5 bases had no gene match. The germline V gene encodes CDR1 SGHRS and CDR2 YFSETQ. CDR3 nucleotide sequence: TGCGCCAGCAGCTTGGCGACAGGGGGCCTCCCCTACGAGCAGTACTTC. Protein: CASSLATGGLPYEQYF.

A word on this clone: The sample contains more than one DNA sequence encoding this CDR3. The CDR3: CASSPPSSYEQYF. As DNA, the CDR3 is TGTGCCAGCAGCCCCCCTTCGTCCTACGAGCAGTACTTC. V gene TRBV7-9 combines with J gene TRBJ2-7; D ambiguous. Trimming pared 5 bases from V and 1 base from J, leaving 9 bases between. The CDR3 is made up of 13 amino acids. CDR1 SEHNR and CDR2 FQNEAQ come from the germline V gene (reference sequence). The full variable domain, its missing parts supplied by reference TRBV7-9 and TRBJ2-7, is DTGVSQNPRHKITKRGQNVTFRCDPISEHNRLYWYRQTLGQGPEFLTYFQNEAQLEKSRLLSDRFSAERPKGSFSTLEIQRTEQGDSAMYLCASSPPSSYEQYFGPGTRLTVT.

The chain joins TRBV6-1 to TRBJ1-1; 7 positions agree with TRBD1. The CDR3 sequence is 15 residues long. In germline, CDR1 is MNHNS, CDR2 SASEGT. The J segment lost 0 bases and the V segment lost 3 bases, leaving 4 bases of the junction unmatched. The CDR3 DNA is TGTGCCAGCAGTGAGGGGACAGTCATGAACACTGAAGCTTTCTTT. Its translation: CASSEGTVMNTEAFF.